The 9 T cell receptor beta chains below come from one sample, sequenced in a study of response to subunit inactivated influenza vaccine. Using its own MiXCR run on the RT-PCR reads, TCRdb lists one record per CDR3 protein. The sample gives 590,000 or so distinct CDR3 sequences, around 15% of which show up once; approximately 7.6% is in the top ten. The sample in question was PBMCs from blood, obtained around two weeks before vaccination. All receptors derive from a man in his fifties who received an inactivated influenza vaccine.

This clonotype has a handful of counts. CDR3 residues: CASSLSPRSPSNYGYTF. The DNA for the CDR3 is TGTGCCAGCAGTTTATCCCCGCGTAGTCCCAGTAACTATGGCTACACCTTC. This rearrangement joins TRBV28 to TRBJ1-2; D remains ambiguous. Germline CDR1 reads MDHEN; CDR2 reads SYDVKM. V lost 1 base to trimming and J lost 1 base, with 16 bases between them. This CDR3 spans 17 amino acids.

The V and J genes are TRBV5-1 and TRBJ2-3; D unclear. This CDR3 region has 13 residues. Trimming cost V 4 bases and J 4 bases, with 10 bases left between them. CDR1 and CDR2 (germline): SGHRS, YFSETQ. CDR3 nucleotides: TGCGCCAGCAGCCCGGTCAGCTCAGATACGCAGTATTTT. Its protein is CASSPVSSDTQYF.

In this sample, this clonotype turned up a few times. The V and J genes are TRBV7-8 and TRBJ2-1; TRBD2 aligns across 7 bases. The ends lost 6 bases at V and 1 base at J; junction bases unmatched: 18. CDR1 and CDR2 (germline): SGHVS, FQNEAQ. CDR3 size: 19 residues. The CDR3 loop is CASSPNVLAGVGSYNEQFF. DNA for the CDR3: TGTGCCAGCAGTCCCAATGTACTGGCGGGAGTTGGGTCCTACAATGAGCAGTTCTTC. Full variable domain (rest looked up from reference TRBV7-8 and TRBJ2-1): GAGVSQSPRYKVAKRGQDVALRCDPISGHVSLFWYQQALGQGPEFLTYFQNEAQLDKSGLPSDRFFAERPEGSVSTLKIQRTQQEDSAVYLCASSPNVLAGVGSYNEQFFGPGTRLTVL.

This clonotype was observed a few times. The chain recombines TRBV3-1 with TRBJ2-2, with D possibly TRBD1 on 5 matching bases. The germline V gene has CDR1 LGHDT and CDR2 YNNKEL (reference sequence). The CDR3 totals 17 residues. Trimming stripped 4 bases from V and 4 bases from J, with 19 bases between. The CDR3 reads CASSRTSTSRSTGELFF. In nucleotides, the CDR3 is TGTGCCAGCAGCCGGACATCAACAAGTAGATCCACCGGGGAGCTGTTTTTT.

The CDR3 DNA follows: TGTGCCAGCTCACCACCCGGGGGCCGGCACTACGAGCAGTACTTC. This translates into CASSPPGGRHYEQYF. The rearrangement links TRBV18 to TRBJ2-7; D tentatively fits TRBD1 or TRBD2 (6 bases each). Deletions cut 0 bases from V and 3 bases from J, with 12 bases between. CDR1 is KGHSH and CDR2 is LQKENI in the germline V gene. The CDR3 has 15 residues.

There are a few counts of this clonotype. J is TRBJ1-5 and V is TRBV21-1. TRBV21-1 is a pseudogene. This CDR3 comprises 16 residues. Written as DNA, the CDR3 is TGTGCCAGCAGCAAAGGGGGACGAGAAAGCAATCAGCCCCAGCATTTT. Amino acids: CASSKGGRESNQPQHF.

This clonotype occurred many times. V is TRBV9 and J is TRBJ2-1; D is perhaps TRBD2 (5 bases). CDR3 length: 15 amino acids. Trimming cost V 0 bases and J 10 bases, with 17 bases left between them. Germline CDR1 reads SGDLS; CDR2 reads YYNGEE. CDR3 in DNA: TGTGCCAGCAGCGTAGGTGGGAGCTCCTATCCCGAGCAGTTCTTC. Protein product: CASSVGGSSYPEQFF.

In this sample, this clonotype turned up a few times. The CDR3 protein is CASSLDPREQFF. In DNA, the CDR3 is TGTGCCAGCAGCTTAGATCCCAGGGAGCAGTTCTTC. The chain uses TRBV7-9 and TRBJ2-1; the D is unclear. This CDR3 has 12 residues. Trimming removed 1 base from V and 10 bases from J, with 8 bases in between. CDR1 and CDR2 (germline): SEHNR, FQNEAQ (reference sequence).

This clonotype came up many times. The gene calls are TRBV9 and TRBJ2-2, with TRBD1 matching 8 bases. CDR3 length equals 16 residues. From germline, CDR1 is SGDLS and CDR2 YYNGEE. V shed 0 bases, J shed 2 bases, and the junction held 3 bases outside the gene matches. The CDR3 region is CASSVGTGGNTGELFF. CDR3 DNA: TGTGCCAGCAGCGTAGGAACAGGGGGTAACACCGGGGAGCTGTTTTTT.